This T cell receptor (beta chain) is drawn from a study of blood T cell repertoires in COVID-19. Study details: Researchers got acute and convalescent COVID-19 samples from the United States, Italy and Spain.

In the study's own analysis: Amplification of reference gene primers provided the estimated nucleated cell counts. Sequenced by immunoSEQ multiplex PCR; TCRdb stores in-frame clones only, minus some. That table gives V, J and clone size, and the DNA gave D and trimming. Here the sample spans 200,000 to 250,000 clones, 85% to 90% being singletons. Germline V lookup: CDR1 MNHEY, CDR2 SVGAGI. CDR3 length equals 14 residues. Trimming pared 4 bases from V and 4 bases from J, leaving 10 bases between. The sample was peripheral blood. The chain joins TRBV6-5 to TRBJ1-4; D ambiguous. The TCR sequence derives from a man aged 55 to 70 who had recovered from COVID-19. Here the CDR3 DNA reads TGTGCCAGCAGTTCTCGAGTATTTAATGAAAAACTGTTTTTT. Its protein product is CASSSRVFNEKLFF.